Sequencing of this T cell receptor (beta chain) was carried out in a study of monozygotic twins with inflammatory bowel disease. Study outcomes and limitations: Patients received differing immunosuppressive treatments, which may have added variability to their repertoires.

As to this clonotype: Antigen unknown.

TCRdb re-analyzed the 5' RACE reads; it lists each CDR3 protein once, without DNA. This table lists 93,000 or so distinct CDR3 sequences. Germline V lookup: CDR1 SGHVS, CDR2 FNYEAQ. CDR3 length: 16 amino acids. The rearrangement uses TRBV7-6 and TRBJ2-1; TCRdb names TRBD2, which stays unverified in the absence of DNA. The receptor's source is a human donor with ulcerative colitis or Crohn's disease, or a healthy co-twin of an affected twin (not recorded which). The sequencing input was blood. The CDR3 is CASSPSGWGGYNEQFF.